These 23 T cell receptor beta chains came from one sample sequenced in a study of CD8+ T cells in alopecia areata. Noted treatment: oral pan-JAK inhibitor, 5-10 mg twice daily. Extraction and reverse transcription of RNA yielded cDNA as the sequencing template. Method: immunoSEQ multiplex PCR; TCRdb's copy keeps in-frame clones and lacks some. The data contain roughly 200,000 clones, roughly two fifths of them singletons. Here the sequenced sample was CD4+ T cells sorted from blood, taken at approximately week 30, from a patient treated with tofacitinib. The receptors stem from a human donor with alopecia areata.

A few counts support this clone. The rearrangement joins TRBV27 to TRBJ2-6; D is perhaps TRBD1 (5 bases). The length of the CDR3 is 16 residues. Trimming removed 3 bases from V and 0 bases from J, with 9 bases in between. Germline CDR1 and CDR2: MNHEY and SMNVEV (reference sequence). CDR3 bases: TGTGCCAGCAGTTTGGACACTTCCTCTGGGGCCAACGTCCTGACTTTC. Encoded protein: CASSLDTSSGANVLTF.

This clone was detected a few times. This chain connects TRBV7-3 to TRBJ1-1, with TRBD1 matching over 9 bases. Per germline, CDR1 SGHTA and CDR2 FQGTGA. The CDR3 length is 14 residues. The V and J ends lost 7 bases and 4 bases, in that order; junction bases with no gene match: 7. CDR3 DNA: TGTGCCAGCAAGCCGGGACAGGGTGCCACTGAAGCTTTCTTT. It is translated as CASKPGQGATEAFF.

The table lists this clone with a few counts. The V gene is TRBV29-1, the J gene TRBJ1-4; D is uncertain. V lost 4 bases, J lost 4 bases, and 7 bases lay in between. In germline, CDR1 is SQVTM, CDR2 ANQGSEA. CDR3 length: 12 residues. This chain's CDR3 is CSVGRDNEKLFF. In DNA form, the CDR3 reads TGCAGCGTTGGACGGGATAATGAAAAACTGTTTTTT. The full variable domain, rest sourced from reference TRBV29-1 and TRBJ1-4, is SAVISQKPSRDICQRGTSLTIQCQVDSQVTMMFWYRQQPGQSLTLIATANQGSEATYESGFVIDKFPISRPNLTFSTLTVSNMSPEDSSIYLCSVGRDNEKLFFGSGTQLSVL.

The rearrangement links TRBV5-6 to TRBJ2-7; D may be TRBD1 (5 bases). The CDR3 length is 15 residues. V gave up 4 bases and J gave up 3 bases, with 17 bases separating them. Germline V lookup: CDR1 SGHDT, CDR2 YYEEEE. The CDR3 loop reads CASSLAPGMFYEQYF. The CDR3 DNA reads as TGTGCCAGCAGCCTGGCCCCAGGGATGTTCTACGAGCAGTACTTC. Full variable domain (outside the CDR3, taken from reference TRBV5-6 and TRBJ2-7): DAGVTQSPTHLIKTRGQQVTLRCSPKSGHDTVSWYQQALGQGPQFIFQYYEEEERQRGNFPDRFSGHQFPNYSSELNVNALLLGDSALYLCASSLAPGMFYEQYFGPGTRLTVT.

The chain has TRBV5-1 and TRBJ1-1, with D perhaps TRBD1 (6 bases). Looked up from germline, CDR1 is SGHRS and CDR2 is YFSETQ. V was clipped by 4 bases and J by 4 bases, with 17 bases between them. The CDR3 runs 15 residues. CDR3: CASSHDRLGGTEAFF. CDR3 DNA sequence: TGCGCCAGCAGCCACGACAGGCTCGGGGGCACTGAAGCTTTCTTT.

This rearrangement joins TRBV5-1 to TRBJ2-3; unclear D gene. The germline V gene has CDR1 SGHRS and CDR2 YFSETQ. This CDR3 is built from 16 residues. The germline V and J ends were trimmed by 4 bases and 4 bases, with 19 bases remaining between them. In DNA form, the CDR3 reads TGCGCCAGCAGCGCATTACACGGTAGGAGTCCAGATACGCAGTATTTT. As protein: CASSALHGRSPDTQYF. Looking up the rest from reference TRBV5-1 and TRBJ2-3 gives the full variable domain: KAGVTQTPRYLIKTRGQQVTLSCSPISGHRSVSWYQQTPGQGLQFLFEYFSETQRNKGNFPGRFSGRQFSNSRSEMNVSTLELGDSALYLCASSALHGRSPDTQYFGPGTRLTVL.

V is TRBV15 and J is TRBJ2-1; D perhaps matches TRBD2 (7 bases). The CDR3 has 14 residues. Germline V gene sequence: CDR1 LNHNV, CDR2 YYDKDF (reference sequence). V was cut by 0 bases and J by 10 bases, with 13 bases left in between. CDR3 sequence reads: CATSRDFSGGEQFF. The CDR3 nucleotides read TGTGCCACCAGCAGAGATTTTTCGGGGGGCGAGCAGTTCTTC.

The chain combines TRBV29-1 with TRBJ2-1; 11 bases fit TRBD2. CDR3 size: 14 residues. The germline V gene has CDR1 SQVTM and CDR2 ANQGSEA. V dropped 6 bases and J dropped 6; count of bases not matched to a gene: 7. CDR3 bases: TGCAGCGTCTATACTAGCGGGAGTCCCAATGAGCAGTTCTTC. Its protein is CSVYTSGSPNEQFF.

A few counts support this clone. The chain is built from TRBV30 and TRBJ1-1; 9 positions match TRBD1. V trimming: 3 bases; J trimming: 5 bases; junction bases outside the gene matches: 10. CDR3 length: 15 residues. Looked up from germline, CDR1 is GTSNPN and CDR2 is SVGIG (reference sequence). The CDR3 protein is CAWSPTGGSRTEAFF. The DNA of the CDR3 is TGTGCCTGGAGCCCAACAGGGGGCAGTAGGACTGAAGCTTTCTTT.

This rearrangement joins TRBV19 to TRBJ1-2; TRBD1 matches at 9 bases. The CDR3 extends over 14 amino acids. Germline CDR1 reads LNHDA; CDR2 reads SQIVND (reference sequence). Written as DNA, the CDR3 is TGTGTCTTCGGGAACGAAGGGACAGGGAATGGCTACACCTTC. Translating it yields CVFGNEGTGNGYTF.

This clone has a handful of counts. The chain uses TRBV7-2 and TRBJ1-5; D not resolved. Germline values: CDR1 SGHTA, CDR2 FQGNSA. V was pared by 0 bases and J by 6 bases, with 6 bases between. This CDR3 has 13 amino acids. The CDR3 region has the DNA TGTGCCAGCAGCTTAGCGCGGGGTCAGCCCCAGCATTTT. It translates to CASSLARGQPQHF.

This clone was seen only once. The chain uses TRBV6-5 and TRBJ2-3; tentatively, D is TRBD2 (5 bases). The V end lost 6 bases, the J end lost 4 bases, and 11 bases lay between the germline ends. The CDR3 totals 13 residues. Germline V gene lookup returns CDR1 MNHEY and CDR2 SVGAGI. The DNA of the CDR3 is TGTGCCAGCAGGCCGGGATCGTCAGATACGCAGTATTTT. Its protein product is CASRPGSSDTQYF.

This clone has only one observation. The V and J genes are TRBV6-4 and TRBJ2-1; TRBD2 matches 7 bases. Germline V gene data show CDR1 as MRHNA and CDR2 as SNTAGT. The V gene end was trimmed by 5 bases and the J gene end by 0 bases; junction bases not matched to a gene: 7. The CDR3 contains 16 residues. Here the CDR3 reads CASSNLGGSSYNEQFF. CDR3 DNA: TGTGCCAGCAGTAATCTCGGGGGGAGCTCCTACAATGAGCAGTTCTTC.

CDR3 loop: CAWSVGGTGNYGYTF. CDR3 DNA: TGTGCCTGGAGTGTTGGGGGGACAGGGAACTATGGCTACACCTTC. The chain joins TRBV30 to TRBJ1-2; 9 bases match TRBD1. This CDR3 has 15 residues. Germline CDR1 and CDR2: GTSNPN and SVGIG (reference sequence). Unmatched junction bases numbered 4, after V lost 0 bases and J lost 2 bases.

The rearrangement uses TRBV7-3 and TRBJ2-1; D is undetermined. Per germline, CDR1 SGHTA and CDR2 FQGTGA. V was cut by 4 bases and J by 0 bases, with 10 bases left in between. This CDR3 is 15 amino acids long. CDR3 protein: CASSYERSSYNEQFF. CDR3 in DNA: TGTGCCAGCAGCTACGAGAGGAGCTCCTACAATGAGCAGTTCTTC.

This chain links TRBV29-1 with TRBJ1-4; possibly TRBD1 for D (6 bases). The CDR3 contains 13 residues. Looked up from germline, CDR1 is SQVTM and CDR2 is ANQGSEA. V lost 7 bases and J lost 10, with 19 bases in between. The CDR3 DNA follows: TGCAGCGCCTCCGGGACTTTAGGGGGAAAACTGTTTTTT. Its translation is CSASGTLGGKLFF.

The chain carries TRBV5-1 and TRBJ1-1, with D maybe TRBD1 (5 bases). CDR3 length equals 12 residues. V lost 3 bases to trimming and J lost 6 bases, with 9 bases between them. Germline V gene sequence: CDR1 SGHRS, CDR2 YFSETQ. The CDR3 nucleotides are TGCGCCAGCAGCTCCCAGACAGCTGAAGCTTTCTTT. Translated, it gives CASSSQTAEAFF.

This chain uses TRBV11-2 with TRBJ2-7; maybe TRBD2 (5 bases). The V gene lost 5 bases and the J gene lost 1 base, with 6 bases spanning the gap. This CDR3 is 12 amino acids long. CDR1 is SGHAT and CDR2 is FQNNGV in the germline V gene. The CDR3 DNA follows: TGTGCCAGCAGCAGGGAGTCCTACGAGCAGTACTTC. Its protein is CASSRESYEQYF.

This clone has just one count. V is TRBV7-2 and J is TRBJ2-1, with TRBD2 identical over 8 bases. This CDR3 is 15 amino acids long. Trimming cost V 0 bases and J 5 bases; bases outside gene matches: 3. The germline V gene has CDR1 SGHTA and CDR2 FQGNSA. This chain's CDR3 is CASSLALAVNNEQFF. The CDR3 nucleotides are TGTGCCAGCAGCTTAGCACTAGCGGTGAACAATGAGCAGTTCTTC.

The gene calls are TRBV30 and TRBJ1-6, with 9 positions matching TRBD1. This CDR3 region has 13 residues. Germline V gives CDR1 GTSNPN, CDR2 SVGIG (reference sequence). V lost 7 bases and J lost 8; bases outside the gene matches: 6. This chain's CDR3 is CASQGALDSPLHF. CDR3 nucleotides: TGTGCCTCACAGGGGGCGCTGGATTCACCCCTCCACTTT.

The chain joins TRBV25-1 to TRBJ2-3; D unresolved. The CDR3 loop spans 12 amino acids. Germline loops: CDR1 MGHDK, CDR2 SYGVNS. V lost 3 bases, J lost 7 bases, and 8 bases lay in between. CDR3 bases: TGTGCCAGCAGTGACAACACGCATACGCAGTATTTT. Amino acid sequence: CASSDNTHTQYF. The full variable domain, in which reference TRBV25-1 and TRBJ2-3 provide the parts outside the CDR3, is EADIYQTPRYLVIGTGKKITLECSQTMGHDKMYWYQQDPGMELHLIHYSYGVNSTEKGDLSSESTVSRIRTEHFPLTLESARPSHTSQYLCASSDNTHTQYFGPGTRLTVL.

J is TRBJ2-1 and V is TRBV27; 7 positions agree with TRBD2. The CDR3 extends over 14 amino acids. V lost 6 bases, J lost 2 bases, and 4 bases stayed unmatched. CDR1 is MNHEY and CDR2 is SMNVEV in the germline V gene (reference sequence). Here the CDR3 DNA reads TGTGCCAGCAGAACTCTAGCGGCCTACAATGAGCAGTTCTTC. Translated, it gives CASRTLAAYNEQFF.

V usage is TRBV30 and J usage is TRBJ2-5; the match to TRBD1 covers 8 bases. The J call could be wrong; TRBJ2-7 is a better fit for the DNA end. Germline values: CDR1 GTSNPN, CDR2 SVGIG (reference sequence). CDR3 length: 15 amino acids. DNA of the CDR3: TGTGCCTGGAGAGGACAGGGCCTAAGCTCCTACGAGCAGTACTTC. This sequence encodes CAWRGQGLSSYEQYF.